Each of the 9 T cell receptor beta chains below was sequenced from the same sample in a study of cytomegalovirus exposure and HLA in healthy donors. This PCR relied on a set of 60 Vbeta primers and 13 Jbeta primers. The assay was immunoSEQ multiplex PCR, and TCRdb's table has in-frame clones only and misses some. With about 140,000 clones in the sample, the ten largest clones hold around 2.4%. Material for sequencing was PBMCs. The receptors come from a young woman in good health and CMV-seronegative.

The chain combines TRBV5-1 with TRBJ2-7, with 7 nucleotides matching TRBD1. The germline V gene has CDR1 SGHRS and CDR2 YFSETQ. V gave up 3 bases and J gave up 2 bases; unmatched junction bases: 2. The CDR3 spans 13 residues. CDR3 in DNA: TGCGCCAGCAGCTCGGGACAGACCTACGAGCAGTACTTC. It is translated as CASSSGQTYEQYF.

The CDR3 nucleotides are TGTGCCAGCAGCGTAGGTGGTCCGTGGGGCTCGGACAATGAGCAGTTCTTC. Translated: CASSVGGPWGSDNEQFF. This chain connects TRBV9 to TRBJ2-1, with D possibly TRBD1 on 5 matching bases. Trimming stripped 0 bases from V and 5 bases from J, with 18 bases between. Germline V gives CDR1 SGDLS, CDR2 YYNGEE. The CDR3 is made up of 17 amino acids. Full variable domain (rest looked up from reference TRBV9 and TRBJ2-1): DSGVTQTPKHLITATGQRVTLRCSPRSGDLSVYWYQQSLDQGLQFLIQYYNGEERAKGNILERFSAQQFPDLHSELNLSSLELGDSALYFCASSVGGPWGSDNEQFFGPGTRLTVL.

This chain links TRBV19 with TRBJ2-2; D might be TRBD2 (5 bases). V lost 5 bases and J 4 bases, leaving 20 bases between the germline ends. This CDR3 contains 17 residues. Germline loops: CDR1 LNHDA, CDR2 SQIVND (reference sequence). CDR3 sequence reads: CASSLHLIGVSTGELFF. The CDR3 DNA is TGTGCCAGTAGTCTACACCTTATCGGGGTTAGCACCGGGGAGCTGTTTTTT.

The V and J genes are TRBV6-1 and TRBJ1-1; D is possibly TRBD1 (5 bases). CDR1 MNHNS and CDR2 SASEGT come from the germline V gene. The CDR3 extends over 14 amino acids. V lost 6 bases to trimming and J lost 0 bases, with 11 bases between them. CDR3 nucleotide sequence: TGTGCCAGCAGGGGGGGGGATTTGAACACTGAAGCTTTCTTT. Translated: CASRGGDLNTEAFF.

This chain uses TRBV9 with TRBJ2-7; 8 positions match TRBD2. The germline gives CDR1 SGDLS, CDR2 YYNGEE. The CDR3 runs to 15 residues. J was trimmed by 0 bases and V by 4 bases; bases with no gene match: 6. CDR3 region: CASSSGLVSSYEQYF. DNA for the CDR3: TGTGCCAGCAGCTCGGGACTAGTAAGCTCCTACGAGCAGTACTTC.

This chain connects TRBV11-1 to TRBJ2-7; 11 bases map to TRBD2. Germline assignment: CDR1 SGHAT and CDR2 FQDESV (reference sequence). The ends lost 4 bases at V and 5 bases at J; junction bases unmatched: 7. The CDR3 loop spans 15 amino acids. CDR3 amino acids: CASSYLAGGTDEQYF. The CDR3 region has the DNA TGTGCCAGCAGCTATCTAGCGGGAGGAACGGACGAGCAGTACTTC.

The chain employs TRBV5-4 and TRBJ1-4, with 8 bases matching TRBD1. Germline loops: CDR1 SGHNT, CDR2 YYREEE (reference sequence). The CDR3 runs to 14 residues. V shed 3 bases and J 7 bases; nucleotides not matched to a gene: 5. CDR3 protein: CASSSQQGGEKLFF. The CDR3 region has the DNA TGTGCCAGCAGCTCACAACAGGGGGGTGAAAAACTGTTTTTT. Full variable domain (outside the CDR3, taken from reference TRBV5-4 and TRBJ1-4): ETGVTQSPTHLIKTRGQQVTLRCSSQSGHNTVSWYQQALGQGPQFIFQYYREEENGRGNFPPRFSGLQFPNYSSELNVNALELDDSALYLCASSSQQGGEKLFFGSGTQLSVL.

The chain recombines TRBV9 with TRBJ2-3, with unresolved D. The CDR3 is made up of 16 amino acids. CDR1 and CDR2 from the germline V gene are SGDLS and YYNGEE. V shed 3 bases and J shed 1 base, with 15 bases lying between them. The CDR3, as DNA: TGTGCCAGCAGCGCCCAGGTTTCGGCCCGCACAGATACGCAGTATTTT. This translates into CASSAQVSARTDTQYF. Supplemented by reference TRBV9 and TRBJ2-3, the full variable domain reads DSGVTQTPKHLITATGQRVTLRCSPRSGDLSVYWYQQSLDQGLQFLIQYYNGEERAKGNILERFSAQQFPDLHSELNLSSLELGDSALYFCASSAQVSARTDTQYFGPGTRLTVL.

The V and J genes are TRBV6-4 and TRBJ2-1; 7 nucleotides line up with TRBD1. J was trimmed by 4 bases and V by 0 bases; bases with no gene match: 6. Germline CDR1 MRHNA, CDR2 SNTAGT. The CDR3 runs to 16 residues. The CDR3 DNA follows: TGTGCCAGCAGTGACTCGGCTAGACAGGGATACAATGAGCAGTTCTTC. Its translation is CASSDSARQGYNEQFF.